The rows below give T cell receptor beta chains drawn from one sample of a study of graft-versus-host responses after intestinal transplantation. Their cognate antigens are unknown. Clones were read by immunoSEQ multiplex PCR, and TCRdb kept only the in-frame ones, dropping some. In the table there are tens of thousands of clones, about 94% of which are singletons. The sequencing here drew on unstimulated CD4+ T cells sorted from spleen or lymph node cells, taken before transplant. Receptors originate from a human donor who was the organ donor for an intestinal transplant. Both conserved end residues are part of each CDR3. Each record gives: J gene, clone size, D gene, V gene, CDR3 DNA, CDR3 protein. A D gene is named only where the DNA matches it firmly. The size field is filled for only some rows; it gives once, few, many or a size class.

j_call: TRBJ2-5; clone_size: -; d_call: -; v_call: TRBV5-6; cdr3_nt: TGTGCCAGCAGCTTGTCCGGGGTTTGGTACTTC; cdr3_aa: CASSLSGVWYF
j_call: TRBJ1-2; clone_size: -; d_call: -; v_call: TRBV4-3; cdr3_nt: TGCGCCAGCAGCCAAGTAGGCGGAGTTCCCTATGGCTACACCTTC; cdr3_aa: CASSQVGGVPYGYTF
j_call: TRBJ1-3; clone_size: -; d_call: -; v_call: TRBV28; cdr3_nt: TGTGCCAGCAGCCGCCGGGACCGAAACACCATATATTTT; cdr3_aa: CASSRRDRNTIYF
j_call: TRBJ1-1; clone_size: -; d_call: TRBD1; v_call: TRBV10-3; cdr3_nt: TGTGCCATCAGTGCGAGGGACAGTAGCGGACTGAACACTGAAGCTTTCTTT; cdr3_aa: CAISARDSSGLNTEAFF
j_call: TRBJ2-7; clone_size: -; d_call: -; v_call: TRBV10-3; cdr3_nt: TGTGCCATCCGATGGACAGTGGACTCCTACGAGCAGTACTTC; cdr3_aa: CAIRWTVDSYEQYF
j_call: TRBJ1-6; clone_size: -; d_call: TRBD1; v_call: TRBV27; cdr3_nt: TGTGCCAGCAGTTTATCGCCCCGGGACAGGGAGTCACCCCTCCACTTT; cdr3_aa: CASSLSPRDRESPLHF
j_call: TRBJ2-2; clone_size: -; d_call: -; v_call: TRBV11-3; cdr3_nt: TGTGCCAGCAGCTTAGAAACCGGGGAGCTGTTTTTT; cdr3_aa: CASSLETGELFF
j_call: TRBJ2-1; clone_size: -; d_call: TRBD2; v_call: TRBV14; cdr3_nt: TGTGCCAGCAGCCAAGGAGCGGGGGGGCCCAATGAGCAGTTCTTC; cdr3_aa: CASSQGAGGPNEQFF
j_call: TRBJ2-2; clone_size: -; d_call: -; v_call: TRBV9; cdr3_nt: TGTGCCAGCAGCGTAGCTCCCTTGGCGGCGAACACCGGGGAGCTGTTTTTT; cdr3_aa: CASSVAPLAANTGELFF
j_call: TRBJ1-6; clone_size: -; d_call: -; v_call: TRBV28; cdr3_nt: TGTGCCAGCAGTCTGGCAACTGAGTATAATTCACCCCTCCACTTT; cdr3_aa: CASSLATEYNSPLHF
j_call: TRBJ1-2; clone_size: -; d_call: TRBD1; v_call: TRBV27; cdr3_nt: TGTGCCAGCAGCCGGGACAGGGTTAACTATGGCTACACCTTC; cdr3_aa: CASSRDRVNYGYTF
j_call: TRBJ2-1; clone_size: -; d_call: -; v_call: TRBV9; cdr3_nt: TGTGCCAGCAGCGCGGGGGACGTTTCCTACAATGAGCAGTTCTTC; cdr3_aa: CASSAGDVSYNEQFF
j_call: TRBJ1-1; clone_size: once; d_call: TRBD1; v_call: TRBV28; cdr3_nt: TGTGCCAGCAGGAACCCTCGGGACAGGGCCCAGAACACTGAAGCTTTCTTT; cdr3_aa: CASRNPRDRAQNTEAFF
j_call: TRBJ2-7; clone_size: -; d_call: -; v_call: TRBV4-2; cdr3_nt: TGTGCCAGCAGCCAAGTTCGACAAGGCTGGACATTAGAAACCTACGAGCAGTACTTC; cdr3_aa: CASSQVRQGWTLETYEQYF
j_call: TRBJ2-1; clone_size: -; d_call: TRBD2; v_call: TRBV2; cdr3_nt: TGTGCCAGCAGGGCTAGCGGGGTTGGTAATGGTGAGCAGTTCTTC; cdr3_aa: CASRASGVGNGEQFF
j_call: TRBJ2-3; clone_size: -; d_call: -; v_call: TRBV9; cdr3_nt: TGTGCCAGCAGCGTAGGTGGGACAATGGGAGATACGCAGTATTTT; cdr3_aa: CASSVGGTMGDTQYF
j_call: TRBJ2-7; clone_size: -; d_call: -; v_call: TRBV29-1; cdr3_nt: TGCAGCGCCCGAAGGGACGGCTACGAGCAGTACTTC; cdr3_aa: CSARRDGYEQYF
j_call: TRBJ1-2; clone_size: -; d_call: TRBD1; v_call: TRBV5-5; cdr3_nt: TGTGCCAGCACCCTCACAGGGGACATCCCCTATGGCTACACCTTC; cdr3_aa: CASTLTGDIPYGYTF
j_call: TRBJ2-5; clone_size: -; d_call: -; v_call: TRBV20-1; cdr3_nt: TGCAGTGCTAGATTGGGGGAGACCCAGTACTTC; cdr3_aa: CSARLGETQYF
j_call: TRBJ1-3; clone_size: -; d_call: -; v_call: TRBV5-1; cdr3_nt: TGCGCCAGCAGCAGGACAGAACCTGGAAACACCATATATTTT; cdr3_aa: CASSRTEPGNTIYF
j_call: TRBJ2-7; clone_size: once; d_call: -; v_call: TRBV5-1; cdr3_nt: TGCGCCAGCAGCGCCTCTAGTTTCTCCGAGCAGTACTTC; cdr3_aa: CASSASSFSEQYF
j_call: TRBJ2-3; clone_size: -; d_call: -; v_call: TRBV7-2; cdr3_nt: TGTGCCAGCAGCTTGAAACTGGGGGGCAGTTCAGATACGCAGTATTTT; cdr3_aa: CASSLKLGGSSDTQYF
j_call: TRBJ2-1; clone_size: -; d_call: -; v_call: TRBV5-8; cdr3_nt: TGTGCCAGCAGCTTGGTCCCCCCCAACAATGAGCAGTTCTTC; cdr3_aa: CASSLVPPNNEQFF
j_call: TRBJ1-1; clone_size: once; d_call: -; v_call: TRBV11-3; cdr3_nt: TGTGCCAGCAGCTCTCCCAACCTCGGGGGGCTAACGACTGAAGCTTTCTTT; cdr3_aa: CASSSPNLGGLTTEAFF
j_call: TRBJ1-6; clone_size: -; d_call: -; v_call: TRBV19; cdr3_nt: TGTGCCAGTAGTATTGTCGGGGGTCGTTCACCCCTCCACTTT; cdr3_aa: CASSIVGGRSPLHF
j_call: TRBJ2-3; clone_size: -; d_call: -; v_call: TRBV5-1; cdr3_nt: TGCGCCAGCAGCTTTCTCATCACAGATACGCAGTATTTT; cdr3_aa: CASSFLITDTQYF
j_call: TRBJ2-5; clone_size: -; d_call: -; v_call: TRBV11-1; cdr3_nt: TGTGCCAGCAGCTTAGCTGTTGCAGGGCCCCCGCAAGAGACCCAGTACTTC; cdr3_aa: CASSLAVAGPPQETQYF
j_call: TRBJ2-7; clone_size: few; d_call: -; v_call: TRBV10-3; cdr3_nt: TGTGCCATCAGGATGGGAGGCGCCTACGAGCAGTACTTC; cdr3_aa: CAIRMGGAYEQYF
j_call: TRBJ1-3; clone_size: -; d_call: -; v_call: TRBV7-8; cdr3_nt: TGTGCCAGCACCTTCTCGACCCCGAGCTCTGGAAACACCATATATTTT; cdr3_aa: CASTFSTPSSGNTIYF
j_call: TRBJ1-2; clone_size: -; d_call: -; v_call: TRBV11-1; cdr3_nt: TGTGCCAGCAGCCCGCGCGGACAGCCCTATGGCTACACCTTC; cdr3_aa: CASSPRGQPYGYTF
j_call: TRBJ2-1; clone_size: -; d_call: -; v_call: TRBV6-1; cdr3_nt: TGTGCCAGCAGTGAGAGGGGGGCGACCAATGAGCAGTTCTTC; cdr3_aa: CASSERGATNEQFF
j_call: TRBJ1-3; clone_size: -; d_call: TRBD1; v_call: TRBV18; cdr3_nt: TGTGCCAGCTCACCGGGACAGCAGTCTGGAAACACCATATATTTT; cdr3_aa: CASSPGQQSGNTIYF
j_call: TRBJ1-2; clone_size: once; d_call: TRBD1; v_call: TRBV5-8; cdr3_nt: TGTGCCAGCAGCTTGGTACAGGGGGCCGGCTATGGCTACACCTTC; cdr3_aa: CASSLVQGAGYGYTF
j_call: TRBJ2-7; clone_size: -; d_call: -; v_call: TRBV5-4; cdr3_nt: TGTGCCAGCAGCTTGGCCGGGCCCCGGATCGCCTACGAGCAGTACTTC; cdr3_aa: CASSLAGPRIAYEQYF
j_call: TRBJ1-6; clone_size: -; d_call: -; v_call: TRBV6-1; cdr3_nt: TGTGCCAGCAGTGCGGTATTTCACAGAAGCTCCTATAATTCACCCCTCCACTTT; cdr3_aa: CASSAVFHRSSYNSPLHF
j_call: TRBJ2-1; clone_size: -; d_call: -; v_call: TRBV9; cdr3_nt: TGTGCCAGCAGCGTATTTTCGGGGGGCGCTTACAATGAGCAGTTCTTC; cdr3_aa: CASSVFSGGAYNEQFF
j_call: TRBJ2-1; clone_size: -; d_call: TRBD2; v_call: TRBV11-3; cdr3_nt: TGTGCCAGCAGCACCGGGACTAGCGGATACAATGAGCAGTTCTTC; cdr3_aa: CASSTGTSGYNEQFF
j_call: TRBJ1-4; clone_size: -; d_call: -; v_call: TRBV30; cdr3_nt: TGTGCCTGGAGCCTTCAGGTTGGGGGGTCTGATGAAAAACTGTTTTTT; cdr3_aa: CAWSLQVGGSDEKLFF